A single sample is the source of the 7 T cell receptor beta chains below, sequenced in a study of vaccination effects on CD4 cells after COVID-19. Measured with immunoSEQ multiplex PCR; TCRdb has only the in-frame clones, and not every one. The sample lists tens of thousands of clones, roughly four fifths occurring once. Scientists isolated CD4+ T cells after a roughly ten-day culture period ended. No antigen has been assigned to these receptors. The specimen comprised CD4+ T cells from PBMCs cultured without peptide, sampled before COVID-19 vaccination. The receptors were sampled from a human donor who received a COVID-19 vaccine.

V and J are TRBV5-8 and TRBJ1-2; 11 bases match TRBD1. This CDR3 comprises 19 residues. The ends lost 2 bases at V and 4 bases at J; junction bases unmatched: 16. CDR1 and CDR2 from the germline V gene are SGHTS and YDEGEE. CDR3 nucleotide sequence: TGTGCCAGCAGCTTTGTCTCCGGGGACAGGGGGTTGCTATCCTATGGCTACACCTTC. Protein: CASSFVSGDRGLLSYGYTF.

The chain recombines TRBV6-1 with TRBJ2-7; TRBD2 matches 9 bases. CDR1 and CDR2 (germline): MNHNS, SASEGT. With V trimmed by 3 bases and J by 2 bases, 5 bases remained unmatched. This CDR3 is 15 amino acids long. This chain's CDR3 is CASSEGLAGPYEQYF. The DNA for the CDR3 is TGTGCCAGCAGTGAGGGGCTAGCGGGGCCCTACGAGCAGTACTTC.

The genes are TRBV18 and TRBJ2-3; D uncertain. Germline V gene sequence: CDR1 KGHSH, CDR2 LQKENI. The CDR3 is 12 residues long. The V gene lost 6 bases and the J gene lost 5 bases, with 9 bases spanning the gap. The CDR3: CASSPVGDTQYF. As DNA, the CDR3 is TGTGCCAGCTCCCCTGTCGGAGATACGCAGTATTTT.

The V gene is TRBV11-2, the J gene TRBJ2-2, with 10 positions matching TRBD2. The CDR3 runs 16 residues. Germline assignment: CDR1 SGHAT and CDR2 FQNNGV. J gave up 9 bases and V 5 bases, and 12 bases lay outside the gene matches. Written as DNA, the CDR3 is TGTGCCAGCAGCCCGATGACTAGCGGGCTGCATCGGGAGCTGTTTTTT. Translated: CASSPMTSGLHRELFF.

The count of this clone is one. The chain employs TRBV28 and TRBJ1-5, with TRBD1 matching 11 bases. V lost 5 bases, J lost 0 bases, and 6 bases stayed unmatched. Germline values: CDR1 MDHEN, CDR2 SYDVKM. The CDR3 loop spans 17 amino acids. The CDR3 reads CASSRDRGLDSNQPQHF. For the CDR3, the DNA is TGTGCCAGCAGTCGGGACAGGGGGTTGGATAGCAATCAGCCCCAGCATTTT. The complete variable domain, with remaining parts taken from reference TRBV28 and TRBJ1-5, reads DVKVTQSSRYLVKRTGEKVFLECVQDMDHENMFWYRQDPGLGLRLIYFSYDVKMKEKGDIPEGYSVSREKKERFSLILESASTNQTSMYLCASSRDRGLDSNQPQHFGDGTRLSIL.

This clone was recorded a few times. CDR3 sequence: CASRSSGLRSRGSYEQYF. CDR3 nucleotide sequence: TGTGCCAGCCGCTCATCGGGGCTCAGGTCGAGGGGCTCCTACGAGCAGTACTTC. The genes are TRBV27 and TRBJ2-7, with D perhaps TRBD1 or TRBD2 (5 bases each). CDR1 is MNHEY and CDR2 is SMNVEV in the germline V gene (reference sequence). The CDR3 has 18 amino acids. V gave up 8 bases and J gave up 0 bases, with 26 bases separating them.

The rearrangement joins TRBV6-2 or TRBV6-3 to TRBJ2-7; a possible D gene is TRBD1 (6 bases). V lost 5 bases and J 6 bases, leaving 8 bases between the germline ends. CDR1 and CDR2 (germline): MNHEY, SVGEGT. This CDR3 is 11 amino acids long. CDR3 sequence reads: CASSARGEQYF. CDR3 nucleotides: TGTGCCAGCAGTGCCAGGGGCGAGCAGTACTTC.